The sequence of this TCR beta chain was determined in a study of shared T cell receptors in the human thymus. The junction had 11 bases not matched to a gene; V was cut back by 5 bases and J by 7 bases. This CDR3 contains 15 residues. Germline V gene sequence: CDR1 SGHVS, CDR2 FNYEAQ. The data were produced by immunoSEQ multiplex PCR, yet TCRdb's version contains in-frame clones alone and is incomplete. The table records approximately 730,000 clones, approximately 85% of them present only once. These data are also associated with another study on human thymus T cells.

V is TRBV7-6 and J is TRBJ2-1; 7 bases match TRBD1. The sample was thymocytes. This TCR was sampled from a girl under three years old with a congenital heart defect. DNA for the CDR3: TGTGCCAGCAGCAAAGAGGGGGCGAAGAGGAATGAGCAGTTCTTC. This encodes CASSKEGAKRNEQFF.